This T cell receptor (beta chain) came from a study of OX40 agonist ivuxolimab in advanced cancers. The CDR3 is 11 amino acids. Germline CDR1 and CDR2: MDHEN and SYDVKM. Trimming cost V 7 bases and J 5 bases, with 6 bases left between them. Only in-frame clones appear in the TCRdb table, and some are missing; sequencing was by immunoSEQ multiplex PCR. In the table there are tens of thousands of clones, 90% to 95% of which are singletons. Only a few counts were recorded for this clone. This chain uses TRBV28 with TRBJ2-1; D is unresolved. Sequencing was performed on CD4+ or CD8+ T cells sorted from blood, taken in a trial of the OX40 agonist ivuxolimab. The source of this sequence is an adult with an advanced solid tumor such as melanoma, head and neck, liver or kidney cancer. The chain's CDR3 is CASKVDNEQFF. The CDR3 DNA sequence: TGTGCCAGCAAGGTGGACAATGAGCAGTTCTTC.